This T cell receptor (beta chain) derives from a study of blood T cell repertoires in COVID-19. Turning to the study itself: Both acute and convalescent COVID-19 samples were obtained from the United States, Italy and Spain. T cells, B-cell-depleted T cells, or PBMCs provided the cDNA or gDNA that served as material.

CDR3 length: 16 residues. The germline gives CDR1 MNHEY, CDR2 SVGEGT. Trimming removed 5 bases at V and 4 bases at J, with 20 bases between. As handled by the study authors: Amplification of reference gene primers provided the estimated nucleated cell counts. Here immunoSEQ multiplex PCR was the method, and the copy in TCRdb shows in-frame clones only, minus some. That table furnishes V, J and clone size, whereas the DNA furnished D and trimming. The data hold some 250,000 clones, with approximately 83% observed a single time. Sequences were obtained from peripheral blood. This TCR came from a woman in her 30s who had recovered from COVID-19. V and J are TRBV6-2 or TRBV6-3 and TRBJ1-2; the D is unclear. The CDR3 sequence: CASSPDPGRGGYGYTF. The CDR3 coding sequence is TGTGCCAGCAGTCCGGATCCTGGACGGGGAGGCTATGGCTACACCTTC.